In this sample, the clone carrying this T cell receptor beta chain turned up once. Antigen: not known. The CDR3 totals 14 residues. Germline lookup yields CDR1 MNHNS and CDR2 SASEGT. With 4 bases clipped from V and 6 bases from J, the junction kept 7 bases outside the gene matches. Repertoires were generated with immunoSEQ multiplex PCR, while TCRdb's copy carries only in-frame clones and drops some. The sample includes some 80,000 clones, about four fifths of them seen just once. This sample was included in a study of OX40 agonist ivuxolimab in advanced cancers. Study context: Allowance was made for prior anti-PD-1, anti-PD-L1 or anti-CTLA-4 therapy, and about 40% had some. Study-level findings and limits: Fewer expanded clones were found on average in CD4+ than in CD8+ T cells. At 0.1 to 3.0 mg/kg and by week 6, clonal expansion occurred in CD4+ and CD8+ blood T cells.

The material sequenced was CD4+ or CD8+ T cells sorted from blood, taken in a trial of the OX40 agonist ivuxolimab. This chain uses TRBV6-1 with TRBJ1-2; TRBD1 matches at 8 bases. This TCR was recovered from an adult with an advanced solid tumor such as melanoma, head and neck, liver or kidney cancer. CDR3 DNA: TGTGCCAGCAGTGTACGGACAGGGTTTAATGGCTACACCTTC. Encoded protein: CASSVRTGFNGYTF.